This TCR beta chain was recovered during a study of CD8+CD57+ T cells in acquired aplastic anemia. The sequenced patients had an expansion of CD8+CD57+ cells seen by flow cytometry. Genomic DNA constituted the template upon which TCR beta VDJ and CDR3 profiling was performed. Via MiXCR, TCRdb re-called the reads, giving one row per CDR3 protein. Altogether under 350,000 distinct CDR3 sequences are present, about three fifths being singletons, with the ten largest covering 1% to 1.5%. This clonotype was picked up a small number of times. The source material was sorted CD4+, CD8+, or CD8+CD57+ T cells (not recorded which) from PBMCs. The receptor's source is a human donor with aplastic anemia.

The CDR3 DNA sequence: TGTGCCAGTCGCAGGGGCAATTCACCCCTCCACTTT. Its translation: CASRRGNSPLHF. This chain uses TRBV19 with TRBJ1-6, with a weak D call TRBD1 (6 bases). V was clipped by 8 bases and J by 7 bases, with 9 bases between them. The CDR3 sequence is 12 residues long. The germline gives CDR1 LNHDA, CDR2 SQIVND (reference sequence).